This TCR beta chain stems from a study of regulatory T cells in long-lasting Graves disease. Study information: Patients newly diagnosed with Graves' had been on antithyroid drugs for under 3 months.

The study, taken as a whole, reports: Peripheral blood was the sole material, not thyroid tissue.

Time point of the sample: newly diagnosed GD, antithyroid drugs for less than 3 months. PBMCs provided the RNA from which the TCR library was made. Investigators report Graves' disease was diagnosed under American Thyroid Association guidelines. A word on this clonotype: The antigen is unknown.

iRepertoire HTBI primers and Arm-PCR of CDR3 regions built TCR beta libraries. Under the authors' procedure: Looking across samples, the authors found approximately 60 TRBV and some 15 TRBJ segments. TCRdb re-called the multiplex PCR reads with MiXCR, one entry per CDR3 protein. None of the V and J calls come from the authors' own analysis; TCRdb made them. The sample has 300,000 to 450,000 distinct CDR3 sequences, roughly a sixth seen once; the top ten hold about 20%. The length of the CDR3 is 16 residues. CDR1 and CDR2 (germline): KGHSH, LQKENI. The trim removed 2 bases at V and 2 bases at J, leaving 5 bases unmatched.

Sequencing was performed on peripheral blood mononuclear cells (PBMCs), taken at new diagnosis, from a patient treated with antithyroid drugs. The V gene is TRBV18, the J gene TRBJ2-3, with TRBD2 matching over 9 bases. The TCR was taken from a female donor with Graves disease. The CDR3 nucleotides are TGTGCCAGCTCACCAGGGCTAGCGGGAACCACAGATACGCAGTATTTT. It specifies CASSPGLAGTTDTQYF.